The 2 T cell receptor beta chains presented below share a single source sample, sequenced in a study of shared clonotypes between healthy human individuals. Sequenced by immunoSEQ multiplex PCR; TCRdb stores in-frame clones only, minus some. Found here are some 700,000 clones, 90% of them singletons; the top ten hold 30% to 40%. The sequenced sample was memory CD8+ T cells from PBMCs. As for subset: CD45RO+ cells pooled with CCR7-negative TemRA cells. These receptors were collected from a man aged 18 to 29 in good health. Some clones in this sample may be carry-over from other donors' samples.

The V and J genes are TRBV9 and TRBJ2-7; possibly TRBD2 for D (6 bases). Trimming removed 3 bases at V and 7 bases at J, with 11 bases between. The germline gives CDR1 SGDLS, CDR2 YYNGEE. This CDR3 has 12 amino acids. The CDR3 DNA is TGTGCCAGCAGCGCAATCGCGGGGGAGCAGTACTTC. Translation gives CASSAIAGEQYF.

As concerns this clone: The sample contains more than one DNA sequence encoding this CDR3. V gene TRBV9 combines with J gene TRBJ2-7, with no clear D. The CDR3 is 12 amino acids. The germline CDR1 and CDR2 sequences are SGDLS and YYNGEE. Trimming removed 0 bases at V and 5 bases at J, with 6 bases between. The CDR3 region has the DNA TGTGCCAGCAGCGTAGCTGATCACGAGCAGTACTTC. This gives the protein CASSVADHEQYF.